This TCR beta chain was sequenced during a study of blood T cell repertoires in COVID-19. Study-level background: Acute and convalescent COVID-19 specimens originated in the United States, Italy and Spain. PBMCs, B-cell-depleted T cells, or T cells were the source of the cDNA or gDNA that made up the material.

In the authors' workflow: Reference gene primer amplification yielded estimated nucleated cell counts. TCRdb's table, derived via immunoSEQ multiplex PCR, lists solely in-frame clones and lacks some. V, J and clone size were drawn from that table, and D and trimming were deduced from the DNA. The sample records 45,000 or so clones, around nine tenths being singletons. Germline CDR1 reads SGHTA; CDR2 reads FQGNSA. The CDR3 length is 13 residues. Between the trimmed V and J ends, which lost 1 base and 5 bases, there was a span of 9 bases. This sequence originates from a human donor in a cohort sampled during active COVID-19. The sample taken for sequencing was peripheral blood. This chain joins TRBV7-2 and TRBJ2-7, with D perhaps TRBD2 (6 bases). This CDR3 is CASSLGRGNEQYF. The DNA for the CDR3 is TGTGCCAGCAGCTTAGGGCGGGGAAACGAGCAGTACTTC.